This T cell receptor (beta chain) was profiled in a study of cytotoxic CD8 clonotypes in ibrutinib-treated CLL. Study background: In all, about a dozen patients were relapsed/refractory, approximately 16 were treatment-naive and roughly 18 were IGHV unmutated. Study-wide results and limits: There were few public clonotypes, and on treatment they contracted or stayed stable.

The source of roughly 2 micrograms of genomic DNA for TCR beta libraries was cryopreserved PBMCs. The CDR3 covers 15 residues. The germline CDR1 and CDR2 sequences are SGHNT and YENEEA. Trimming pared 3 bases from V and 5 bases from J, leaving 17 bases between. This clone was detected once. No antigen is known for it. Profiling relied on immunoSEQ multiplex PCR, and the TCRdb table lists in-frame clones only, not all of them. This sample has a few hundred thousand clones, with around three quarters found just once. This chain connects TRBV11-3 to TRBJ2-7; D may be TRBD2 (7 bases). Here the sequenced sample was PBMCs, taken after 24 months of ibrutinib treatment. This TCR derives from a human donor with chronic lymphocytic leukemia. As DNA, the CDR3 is TGTGCCAGCAGCTTCGTCCTCGGGGGGCTCGACGAGCAGTACTTC. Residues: CASSFVLGGLDEQYF.